This T cell receptor (beta chain) originates from a study of CD8+ T cells in alopecia areata (dated by TCRdb to between 2018 and 2020). About the study as a whole: Treated patients were enrolled in an open-label pilot trial of oral tofacitinib, 5 to 10 mg twice daily, for moderate-to-severe alopecia areata. Tofacitinib was given for 6 to 18 months, followed by 6 months of follow-up off drug to assess delayed response and recurrence. The SALT score, which quantifies the percentage of affected scalp surface area, was used to measure disease severity in treated patients. High-throughput TCRbeta sequencing was used to examine T cell clonal expansion in alopecia areata in both the C3H/HeJ mouse model and human patients. In humans, TCRbeta sequencing was performed on scalp tissue and on sorted CD4+ and CD8+ peripheral blood T cells from healthy controls and from patients with patchy or totalis/universalis alopecia areata. Biopsies were taken from tofacitinib-treated patients at baseline and again at 4 and 24 weeks into treatment, and several of those patients also had a later scalp biopsy. Scalp clonality was compared among normal scalp (n=4), patchy alopecia areata scalp (n=8), and alopecia totalis/universalis scalp (n=8). RNA was obtained with the PAXgene miRNA kit for fixed scalp, the miRNeasy kit for PBMCs, and the RNeasy kit for mouse skin. TCRbeta CDR3 regions were amplified by immunoSEQ multiplex PCR using 35 Vbeta forward and 13 Jbeta reverse primers.

This specimen's time point label, interpreted: about 25 weeks on oral tofacitinib. According to the study, the label for this sample's treatment or condition signals: oral pan-JAK inhibitor, 5-10 mg twice daily. From alopecia areata patients, peripheral blood was collected along with lesional scalp punch biopsies. PBMCs were isolated by density centrifugation and stained for CD3, CD4 and CD8, and CD4+ and CD8+ T cells were sorted on a FACSAria. Via the germline V gene, CDR1 is SQVTM and CDR2 ANQGSEA. The CDR3 covers 14 residues, taking in both the cysteine and the phenylalanine. Only the CDR3 DNA is retained, 42 bases long and in frame from the first base. V sheds 6 bases and J sheds 2 bases, leaving 15 bases between their ends. The library was prepared using the immunoSEQ multiplex PCR assay. To provide template for TCR sequencing, every sample had RNA extracted and reverse transcribed into cDNA. First-strand cDNA was synthesized using SuperScript III with a 2:1 mix of oligo-dT and random hexamers. Amplification bias was assessed with a synthetic immune receptor repertoire, and residual bias was removed computationally. Per the source publication's procedure: Raw reads were preprocessed for error removal, and CDR3 was defined according to IMGT conventions as running from the conserved cysteine to phenylalanine. Clonality was computed by normalizing Shannon entropy by log2 of the number of productive unique TCRs and subtracting the result from 1. Whether each scalp clone was CD4 or CD8 was inferred by checking scalp TCRbeta sequences against the CD4 and CD8 repertoires from sorted blood. TCRdb re-hosts the immuneACCESS table, in-frame sequences only. Its copies lack some clones; in the studies checked, an unresolved V gene accounts for under half of them, and the cause for the rest is not known. The D gene and trimming were derived from the DNA, and the V and J assignments and clone size from that table. The sample table records 250,000 to 300,000 clones; more than 45% of these occur just once. Over 1.5% of the sample is held by the ten biggest clonotypes.

With respect to this clone: Its target antigen remains unknown. No base quality information exists; no much larger clone differs at one position. Within the sample, other DNA sequences also encode this same CDR3.

Here is what the overall study found, with its caveats: With tofacitinib, both scalp clonality and the number of expanded CD8+ clones among the top 100 scalp clones went down significantly. Compared with normal scalp, lesional scalp, particularly in alopecia totalis/universalis, had higher clonality and more expanded CD8+ clones, which suggests antigenic drive. Compared with mice, TCR sequences shared between patients were less clear, possibly partly because of HLA diversity across the patient population. Because the treated cohort was small and had just a single nonresponder, larger studies are needed to establish links between baseline CD8+ expansion and response. Unlike mouse skin, where gammadelta T cells dominate, normal human skin contains resident alphabeta T cells that get sequenced too, which complicates analysis of the scalp TCR repertoire. During tofacitinib treatment, many expanded lesional clones stuck around in both scalp and blood, and this persistence may partly explain why relapse happens after treatment is stopped.

The source is a human donor with alopecia areata. The sequence joins TRBV29-1 to TRBJ2-3; TRBD1 is a possible D gene, resting on 6 matching bases. The input for sequencing was CD4+ T cells sorted from blood, taken at week 24, from a patient treated with tofacitinib. The CDR3 sequence is CSVGTGSSTDTQYF. The nucleotide sequence is TGCAGCGTCGGTACAGGGTCCTCCACAGATACGCAGTATTTT.